This T cell receptor (beta chain) was found in a study of T cells after yellow fever vaccination (dated by TCRdb to between 2018 and 2021). Context from the whole study: The SMART-Seq v4 Ultra Low Input RNA kit was used to prepare libraries from fractions with low cell numbers. To track T-cell clones before and after primary and booster YFV17D yellow fever vaccination, bulk TCR alpha and beta repertoires were sequenced longitudinally. Two healthy male donors, one aged 18 to 29 and one aged 30 to 39 years, were included in the cohort. Blood samples were taken at several timepoints before and after primary and secondary immunization, and bulk PBMC replicates and cell subsets were isolated.

In this sample, this clonotype turned up a few times. No antigen is known for it. No base quality values were provided; no much bigger clone lies one nucleotide off. According to the study, the label for this sample's treatment or condition signals: live attenuated yellow fever vaccine strain. At each blood-draw timepoint, two biological replicates of bulk PBMCs were collected. PBMCs were isolated from peripheral blood using a standard Ficoll-Paque protocol. RNA was extracted with TriZol from bulk PBMCs, CD4 and CD8 fractions, and dextramer-positive and dextramer-negative fractions. The study at large found these results: After the booster, most of the clones that had expanded following primary vaccination were detected again (around 95% of CD4 and around 90% of CD8), which suggests that memory was broadly maintained. The study included only a couple of donors, which limits how far the findings can be generalized. A small fraction of clonotypes showed up in both the CD4 and CD8 compartments, probably as a result of convergent recombination. Because abundant contaminating clonotypes from the bulk population could be contained in FACS-sorted repertoires, computational filtering was required. The secondary T-cell response was weaker than the primary response but faster, peaking on day 5 instead of day 15.

The CDR3 contains 15 residues, cysteine and phenylalanine counted. Just CDR3 DNA is preserved here, 45 bases in frame from base 1. Sequences MDHEN (CDR1) and SYDVKM (CDR2) are obtained from the germline V gene. Trimming removed 6 bases from V and 0 bases from J, leaving 12 bases between the germline ends. TCR cDNA was synthesized by 5'RACE template switching, through which a universal primer site and unique molecular identifiers were introduced. Priming for cDNA synthesis came from both the TCR alpha and TCR beta constant segments. Libraries were amplified in two PCR steps, with sample barcodes and sequencing adapters added in the second step. Sequencing of the libraries was done on either Illumina HiSeq 2500 (2x100 bp) or NovaSeq (2x150 bp). Regarding the original processing steps: MIGEC handled demultiplexing of reads and collapsing into UMI consensus sequences, while MiXCR performed V(D)J alignment. Using edgeR on replicate PBMC samples, clonotypes were called vaccine-responding if FDR was below 0.01 and the log2 fold change was above 5 up to day 15. Bulk clonotypes were assigned CD4 or CD8 identity according to which sequenced CD4 or CD8 repertoire held them at higher abundance. In TCRdb, the public reads were trimmed at Q25 with fastp and aligned with MiXCR, with productive beta chains retained. Rows are unified per CDR3 protein, each entry keeping the most common DNA and genes. The V and J calls were not made by the authors but by TCRdb's processing. The sample yields under 600,000 distinct CDR3 sequences; 21% were counted once. The top ten clonotypes cover about a sixth of the sample.

This specimen was PBMCs, taken approximately 20 days after the first yellow fever vaccination. The clonotype comes from a man aged 18 to 29 who received the YFV17D yellow fever vaccine. The V gene is TRBV28 and the J gene is TRBJ2-1; a tentative D call is TRBD1 (5 bases match). At the DNA level, the sequence is TGTGCCAGCAGCACAGGACCCACCTCCTACAATGAGCAGTTCTTC. It is translated as CASSTGPTSYNEQFF.